Each of the 27 T cell receptor beta chains below was sequenced from the same sample in a study of T-cell memory formation after mild COVID-19. TCRdb reprocessed the 5' RACE reads with MiXCR, giving one entry per CDR3 protein. The sample carries more than 85,000 distinct CDR3 sequences, around 10% recorded once. Sequencing was done on a sample of PBMCs or a T cell subset sorted from them (not recorded which). These receptors came from a man in his late teens or twenties who had mild COVID-19 (a few samples of this study predate the infection). Cell type and time point are not known.

This chain links TRBV5-1 with TRBJ2-2, with D possibly TRBD2 on 5 matching bases. Trimming removed 7 bases at V and 1 base at J, with 14 bases between. CDR3 length equals 15 residues. CDR1 is SGHRS and CDR2 is YFSETQ in the germline V gene. CDR3 amino acids: CASAQRRQNTGELFF. The CDR3 DNA reads as TGCGCCAGCGCCCAGCGGAGACAGAACACCGGGGAGCTGTTTTTT.

The table lists this clonotype with a few counts. The chain combines TRBV12-5 with TRBJ2-7, with 9 bases identical to TRBD1. The junction had 17 bases not matched to a gene; V was cut back by 4 bases and J by 7 bases. Germline V gene lookup returns CDR1 LGHNT and CDR2 FRNRAP. The CDR3 loop spans 17 amino acids. The CDR3 protein is CASGSDLQGAQTREQYV. CDR3 nucleotides: TGTGCTAGTGGTTCGGACCTACAGGGGGCGCAGACTAGGGAGCAGTACGTC.

This clonotype was recorded a few times. The chain links TRBV10-2 to TRBJ2-7, with 9 bases that match TRBD1. The junction had 10 bases not matched to a gene; V was cut back by 5 bases and J by 5 bases. This CDR3 contains 15 residues. Germline lookup yields CDR1 WSHSY and CDR2 SAAADI. CDR3 coding DNA: TGCGCCAGCAGTTTCACCGGGACAGGGCCTCACGAGCAGTACTTC. As protein: CASSFTGTGPHEQYF.

The table lists this clonotype with a few counts. J is TRBJ2-2 and V is TRBV4-1, with D possibly TRBD1 on 6 matching bases. CDR1 and CDR2 from the germline V gene are MGHRA and YSYEKL. CDR3 length equals 14 residues. Trimming took 4 bases from V and 5 from J, leaving 11 bases between them. Written as DNA, the CDR3 is TGCGCCAGCAGCCGGCCGAGGGGGACCGGGGAGCTGTTTTTT. Translation gives CASSRPRGTGELFF.

The rearrangement uses TRBV18 and TRBJ2-1, with D perhaps assigned TRBD1 or TRBD2 (5 bases each). V lost 3 bases, J lost 8 bases, and 14 bases lay in between. Germline V gives CDR1 KGHSH, CDR2 LQKENI. The CDR3 is 14 amino acids. CDR3 sequence reads: CASSPWGWQDEQFF. The CDR3 DNA follows: TGTGCCAGCTCACCGTGGGGGTGGCAAGATGAGCAGTTCTTC.

This clonotype was counted only a few times. The rearrangement joins TRBV29-1 to TRBJ2-7; D ambiguous. Trimming took 8 bases from V and 6 from J, leaving 11 bases between them. Germline lookup yields CDR1 SQVTM and CDR2 ANQGSEA. The CDR3 is 10 residues long. CDR3 loop: CSLTSCEQYV. CDR3 nucleotide sequence: TGCAGCCTCACCAGTTGCGAGCAGTACGTC.

This clonotype was counted only a few times. The gene calls are TRBV10-3 and TRBJ2-3; TRBD2 matches at 10 bases. Germline-derived CDR1 and CDR2 are ENHRY and SYGVKD. This CDR3 spans 17 amino acids. The J segment lost 1 base and the V segment lost 3 bases, leaving 7 bases of the junction unmatched. CDR3 amino acids: CAISDVTGTSGTDTQYF. CDR3 nucleotide sequence: TGTGCCATCAGTGACGTTACCGGGACTAGCGGCACAGATACGCAGTATTTT.

The chain carries TRBV7-9 and TRBJ1-1, with D tentatively TRBD1 (5 bases). This CDR3 is built from 12 residues. Trimming pared 5 bases from V and 5 bases from J, leaving 9 bases between. The germline gives CDR1 SEHNR, CDR2 FQNEAQ (reference sequence). CDR3 sequence reads: CASSPTDTEAFF. The DNA of the CDR3 is TGTGCCAGCAGCCCGACAGATACTGAAGCTTTCTTT.

This clonotype appeared a few times. An end of the junction does not agree with germline; a read error may underlie this. This chain joins TRBV7-9 and TRBJ1-6; the D gene is possibly TRBD1 (5 bases). Per the germline V gene, CDR1 is SEHNR and CDR2 is FQNEAQ (reference sequence). This CDR3 has 13 amino acids. The CDR3 sequence is CASSLGGQGIWSF. CDR3 coding DNA: TGTGCCAGCAGCTTAGGAGGGCAGGGCATATGGTCGTTT.

Many counts were recorded for this clonotype. The J gene is TRBJ2-1, the V gene TRBV12-5, with 7 bases aligning to TRBD1. The CDR3 length is 12 residues. V shed 5 bases and J 7 bases; nucleotides not matched to a gene: 2. The germline V gene encodes CDR1 LGHNT and CDR2 FRNRAP. The CDR3 region is CASGTTGNEQFF. CDR3 DNA: TGTGCTAGTGGTACGACAGGGAATGAGCAGTTCTTC.

There are many counts of this clonotype. This chain uses TRBV7-9 with TRBJ2-7, with a tentative D call TRBD1 (6 bases). With 4 bases removed from V and 3 bases from J, the gap between germline ends came to 7 bases. Germline V CDR1 and CDR2: SEHNR, FQNEAQ (reference sequence). The CDR3 is 12 residues long. The CDR3 DNA reads TGTGCCAGCAGCTCGACAGGCTACGAGCAGTACTTC. It yields the protein CASSSTGYEQYF.

V is TRBV20-1 and J is TRBJ2-4, with TRBD2 matching over 9 bases. V was clipped by 3 bases and J by 0 bases; unmatched bases: 3. The CDR3 has 15 amino acids. The V gene's germline CDR1 is DFQATT and CDR2 SNEGSKA (reference sequence). The DNA of the CDR3 is TGCAGTGCTAGGACTAGCGGACTAGCCAAAAACATTCAGTACTTC. It codes for CSARTSGLAKNIQYF.

The rearrangement joins TRBV4-1 to TRBJ1-5; the match to TRBD1 covers 9 bases. V gave up 0 bases and J gave up 0 bases; unmatched junction bases: 3. CDR1 and CDR2 from the germline V gene are MGHRA and YSYEKL. The CDR3 contains 17 residues. CDR3 loop: CASSQDGQGTSNQPQHF. CDR3 coding DNA: TGCGCCAGCAGCCAAGATGGACAGGGGACTAGCAATCAGCCCCAGCATTTT.

This clonotype was picked up a small number of times. The rearrangement links TRBV23-1 to TRBJ2-7, with TRBD1 matching 12 bases. TRBV23-1 is treated as an ORF (open reading frame) with a function not yet certain. The CDR3 covers 15 residues. V lost 3 bases, J lost 7 bases, and 7 bases stayed unmatched. This CDR3 reads CASSQGQGAIGEQYV. CDR3 coding DNA: TGCGCCAGCAGTCAGGGACAGGGGGCGATTGGGGAGCAGTACGTC.

This clonotype was observed a handful of times. This chain uses TRBV7-9 with TRBJ2-3; 7 positions match TRBD2. The V gene's germline CDR1 is SEHNR and CDR2 FQNEAQ (reference sequence). This CDR3 comprises 14 residues. Germline trimming cut 6 bases from V and 7 bases from J; bases unmatched to any gene: 10. DNA for the CDR3: TGTGCCAGCAGACTGACTAGCAAAATAAATACGCAGTATTTT. Protein: CASRLTSKINTQYF.

In its sample, this clonotype was seen many times. The rearrangement links TRBV7-2 to TRBJ2-4; D is possibly TRBD1 (5 bases). Trimming left V 2 bases short and J 0 bases short, with 11 bases between. This CDR3 is 16 amino acids long. Looked up from germline, CDR1 is SGHTA and CDR2 is FQGNSA. The CDR3 sequence: CASSLRQPLAKNIQYF. The CDR3 DNA sequence: TGTGCCAGCAGCTTACGACAGCCCCTAGCCAAAAACATTCAGTACTTC.

This clonotype was seen only a few times. The rearrangement links TRBV9 to TRBJ2-1; D might be TRBD1 (5 bases). The CDR3 length is 13 residues. V was shortened by 2 bases and J by 4 bases, with 7 bases between the two germline ends. The germline V gene encodes CDR1 SGDLS and CDR2 YYNGEE. In DNA, the CDR3 is TGTGCCAGCAGCGTGGGGCGGTACAATGAGCAGTTCTTC. It encodes CASSVGRYNEQFF.

The CDR3 spells CASSYSGAIVARGDNEQFF. The CDR3 DNA follows: TGTGCCAGCAGTTACTCAGGTGCCATCGTAGCGCGGGGTGATAATGAGCAGTTCTTC. J is TRBJ2-1 and V is TRBV6-2 or TRBV6-3, with D possibly being TRBD2 (6 bases). Trimming shortened V by 0 bases and J by 7 bases, and 25 bases separated the two germline ends. Germline CDR1 reads MNHEY; CDR2 reads SVGEGT. This CDR3 contains 19 residues.

This clonotype came up a few times. V gene TRBV12-3 or TRBV12-4 combines with J gene TRBJ1-1; 9 bases map to TRBD1. J lost 1 base, V lost 2 bases, and 2 bases had no gene match. The CDR3 length is 15 residues. The DNA of the CDR3 is TGTGCCAGCAGTTTACTGGACAGGGGGAACACTGAAGCTTTCTTT. This translates into CASSLLDRGNTEAFF.

The gene calls are TRBV12-5 and TRBJ1-2; a possible D gene is TRBD1 (6 bases). In germline, CDR1 is LGHNT, CDR2 FRNRAP. This CDR3 spans 14 amino acids. V was pared by 4 bases and J by 4 bases, with 13 bases between. For the CDR3, the DNA is TGTGCTAGTGGTTGGAGTGGGGGCGGCTATGGCTACACCTTC. Amino acid sequence: CASGWSGGGYGYTF.

The chain has TRBV12-3 or TRBV12-4 and TRBJ2-3, with D possibly TRBD1 on 6 matching bases. The CDR3 extends over 16 amino acids. Trimming removed 4 bases from V and 6 bases from J, with 20 bases in between. The CDR3 region has the DNA TGTGCCAGCAGTTATTCCTGGGGGCCTAGAAGTGATACGCAGTATTTT. Translated, it gives CASSYSWGPRSDTQYF.

This clonotype was picked up a small number of times. The chain joins TRBV18 to TRBJ2-3, with D uncertain. Germline V gene lookup returns CDR1 KGHSH and CDR2 LQKENI. This CDR3 region has 11 residues. With 7 bases removed from V and 5 bases from J, the gap between germline ends came to 7 bases. The CDR3 DNA is TGTGCCAGCTTCAAAGGAGATACGCAGTATTTT. Its translation: CASFKGDTQYF.

The table lists this clonotype with a few counts. This CDR3 reads CASSQAPTVWTEAFF. CDR3 coding DNA: TGCGCCAGCAGCCAAGCCCCGACGGTCTGGACTGAAGCTTTCTTT. The chain combines TRBV4-3 with TRBJ1-1; D not resolved. CDR3 size: 15 residues. Trimming took off 1 base at V and 5 bases at J, with 14 bases between the two ends. CDR1 and CDR2 (germline): LGHNA, YSLEER.

The CDR3 bases are TGTGCCACTGGACAGGGGACTGTCGTGACTAATGAAAAACTGTTTTTT. Translated, it gives CATGQGTVVTNEKLFF. The chain has TRBV6-5 and TRBJ1-4; 9 nucleotides agree with TRBD1. The CDR3 length is 16 residues. V gave up 10 bases and J gave up 2 bases; unmatched junction bases: 11. Germline V gene lookup returns CDR1 MNHEY and CDR2 SVGAGI.

The chain joins TRBV29-1 to TRBJ1-5, with D maybe TRBD1 (5 bases). Trimming left V 4 bases short and J 6 bases short, with 10 bases between. The germline V gene encodes CDR1 SQVTM and CDR2 ANQGSEA. This CDR3 spans 12 amino acids. This CDR3 is CSVGGGAQPQHF. CDR3 sequence (DNA): TGCAGCGTTGGTGGGGGTGCTCAGCCCCAGCATTTT.

The chain couples TRBV6-5 to TRBJ1-4, with D possibly being TRBD1 (5 bases). This CDR3 has 16 residues. The V gene's germline CDR1 is MNHEY and CDR2 SVGAGI. The V and J ends lost 4 bases and 7 bases respectively, with 19 bases between them. The CDR3 loop is CASSSREDYWGEKLFF. Written as DNA, the CDR3 is TGTGCCAGCAGTTCCAGGGAGGACTATTGGGGTGAAAAACTGTTTTTT.

This clonotype showed up just a few times. This chain uses TRBV27 with TRBJ1-2; D gene ambiguous. This CDR3 contains 17 residues. V was shortened by 0 bases and J by 2 bases, with 16 bases between the two germline ends. Germline CDR1 reads MNHEY; CDR2 reads SMNVEV (reference sequence). CDR3 in DNA: TGTGCCAGCAGTTTATCTAGTCTGGCAGATTTGAACTATGGCTACACCTTC. It is translated as CASSLSSLADLNYGYTF.